This TCR beta chain was recorded in a study of early T cells in non-severe SARS-CoV-2 infection. Turning to the study itself: The input, bulk RNA from unsorted whole blood, was sequenced, and chains were unpaired.

Individual cDNA molecules each received unique molecular identifiers attached to them. TCRdb passed the 5' RACE reads through MiXCR, listing each CDR3 protein once. The table records around 46,000 distinct CDR3 sequences, under 14% of them present only once. With regard to this clonotype: Its antigen is as yet unknown.

Study-level results: There was a bias toward anti-spike CD8 responses in VDJdb matching, which missed private and CD4 specificities.

The material sequenced was whole blood. The source of this sequence is an adult who was a healthcare worker with PCR-confirmed SARS-CoV-2 infection or an uninfected control (not recorded which).

Here the CDR3 DNA reads TGTGCCAGCAGCTTGGACCCGATAGGAGATACGCAGTATTTT. This sequence encodes CASSLDPIGDTQYF. This chain links TRBV5-6 with TRBJ2-3; no clear D gene. Trimming removed 0 bases at V and 5 bases at J, with 10 bases between. Germline CDR1 reads SGHDT; CDR2 reads YYEEEE. This CDR3 is 14 amino acids long. The full variable domain, rest sourced from reference TRBV5-6 and TRBJ2-3, is DAGVTQSPTHLIKTRGQQVTLRCSPKSGHDTVSWYQQALGQGPQFIFQYYEEEERQRGNFPDRFSGHQFPNYSSELNVNALLLGDSALYLCASSLDPIGDTQYFGPGTRLTVL.